This record looks at one TCR beta chain sequence and its context. Which antigen it targets is not known. No much larger clonotype is one base removed from it; base qualities were not supplied. This entry comes from a study of brain T cells in children with intractable seizures (dated by TCRdb to the early 2020s). Notes on the research overall: A NanoString immunology panel was first used to screen resected brain tissue from 53 pediatric epilepsy surgery cases for immune gene transcripts. Of the roughly twelve selected surgery cases, pre-surgery blood was also sequenced for eight, so four had brain tissue only. What the work shows at the level of the full study, not this receptor alone: Viral specificity was inferred only from CDR3 sequence similarity, and patients' HCMV serostatus was unknown. Because sequencing depth differed between pre- and post-surgery blood, the absence of clones from the pre-surgery sample may reflect undersampling.

The sample's time point, from its label and the paper: resected brain tissue, or blood drawn just prior to surgery. The surgery cases with the highest brain T cell transcript signatures were chosen for TCR beta chain sequencing of brain tissue, and also of blood when blood was available. Patients had been treated with at least one anti-epileptic drug before surgery. TCR-sequenced patients were children with drug-resistant epilepsy due to tuberous sclerosis complex, focal cortical dysplasia, Rasmussen encephalitis or hemimegalencephaly. The blood samples were collected right before the epilepsy surgery. The Monarch genomic DNA purification kit was used to extract bulk genomic DNA from unsorted brain tissue and from whole blood. The immunoSEQ assay was used to generate TCR beta chain sequences from genomic DNA. In the source study's methods: CDR3 sequences that did not begin with the conserved framework cysteine at position 104 were removed by hand. Clonality was calculated as one minus the normalized Shannon's Diversity Index, with values ranging from 0 (maximal diversity) to 1 (oligoclonal). Chi-squared comparison-of-proportions tests assessed whether the same CDR3 differed in frequency between samples, such as brain versus blood. Public clonotypes were identified through searches of immuneACCESS, and similarity to known antiviral clonotypes was evaluated with the VDJdb browser. TCRdb took over this immuneACCESS table, retaining in-frame rearrangements with V and J assigned. Such tables are incomplete; in checked studies, under half of the missing clones stem from an unresolved V gene, and the remainder is unexplained. V, J and clone size are those of that table, while D and trimming were read from the DNA. Present in this sample are roughly 80,000 clones, around nine tenths of which were seen just once. The ten largest clonotypes hold about 23% of the sample.

Sequencing was performed on peripheral blood, taken at surgery. This TCR was recovered from a girl aged 2-10 years with Rasmussen encephalitis and intractable seizures.

The CDR3 here reads CASSYFQGGETQYF. The nucleotide sequence is given as TGTGCCAGCAGTTACTTTCAGGGAGGGGAGACCCAGTACTTC. Recombination linked TRBV28 to TRBJ2-5; 7 of the junction bases match TRBD2. Taken from the germline V gene, the CDR1 and CDR2 loops are MDHEN and SYDVKM. There are 14 amino acids in the CDR3, from cysteine to phenylalanine inclusive. Just CDR3 DNA is preserved here, 42 bases in frame from base 1. Clipping removes 4 bases from V and 5 bases from J, with 7 as the unmatched junction base count. The variable domain in full, with residues beyond the CDR3 obtained from the reference TRBV28 and TRBJ2-5 genes, is DVKVTQSSRYLVKRTGEKVFLECVQDMDHENMFWYRQDPGLGLRLIYFSYDVKMKEKGDIPEGYSVSREKKERFSLILESASTNQTSMYLCASSYFQGGETQYFGPGTRLLVL.